What follows describes a single T cell receptor beta chain. Its matching antigen is unknown. The PCR was carried out with 60 Vbeta primers and 13 Jbeta primers. Assay used: immunoSEQ multiplex PCR; TCRdb lists only in-frame clones, some missing. Among some 85,000 clones, approximately 84% were seen once, and the ten largest hold 2.1%. The data belong to a study of cytomegalovirus exposure and HLA in healthy donors. Study-level background: Counted in an early data release were tens of millions of unique TCRs from HLA-typed donors. Most genotyped donors, approximately 77% of about 360, had Caucasian-associated genetic ancestry. The study, taken as a whole, reports: Rarity characterized most TCR sequences, yet some public TCRs appeared in many donors. Association with HLA alleles at 0.05 false discovery rate was found for around 17,000 TCR beta sequences in a later analysis.

Sequenced input: PBMCs. This TCR derives from a man between 18 and 29 years old in good health and CMV-seronegative.

The CDR3 sequence is CASSPDRVGYEQYF. CDR3 coding DNA: TGTGCCAGCTCGCCGGACAGGGTTGGCTACGAGCAGTACTTC. The chain joins TRBV18 to TRBJ2-7; 8 nucleotides agree with TRBD1. The CDR3 extends over 14 amino acids. Germline CDR1 reads KGHSH; CDR2 reads LQKENI. The V and J ends lost 6 bases and 3 bases, in that order; junction bases with no gene match: 7.